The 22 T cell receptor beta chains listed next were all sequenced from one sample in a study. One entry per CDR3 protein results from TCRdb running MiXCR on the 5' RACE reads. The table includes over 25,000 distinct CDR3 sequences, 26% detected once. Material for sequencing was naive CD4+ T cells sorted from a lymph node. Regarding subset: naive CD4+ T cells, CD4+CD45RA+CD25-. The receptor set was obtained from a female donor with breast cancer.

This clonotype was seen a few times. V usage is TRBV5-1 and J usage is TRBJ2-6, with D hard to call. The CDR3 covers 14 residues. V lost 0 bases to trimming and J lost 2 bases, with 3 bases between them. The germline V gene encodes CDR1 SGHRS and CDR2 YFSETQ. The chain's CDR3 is CASSLGTGANVLTF. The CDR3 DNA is TGCGCCAGCAGCTTGGGAACTGGGGCCAACGTCCTGACTTTC.

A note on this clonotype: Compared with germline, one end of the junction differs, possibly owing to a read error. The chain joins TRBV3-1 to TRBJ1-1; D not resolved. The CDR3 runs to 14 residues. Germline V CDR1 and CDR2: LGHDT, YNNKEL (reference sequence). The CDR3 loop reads CVSSLETINTEAFF. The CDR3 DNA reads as TGTGTCAGCAGCCTCGAAACAATAAACACTGAAGCTTTCTTT.

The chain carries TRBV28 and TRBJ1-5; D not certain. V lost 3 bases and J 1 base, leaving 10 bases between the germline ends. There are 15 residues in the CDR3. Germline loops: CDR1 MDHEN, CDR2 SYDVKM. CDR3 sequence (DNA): TGTGCCAGCAGTTTTGTGTGGGCCAGCAATCAGCCCCAGCATTTT. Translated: CASSFVWASNQPQHF.

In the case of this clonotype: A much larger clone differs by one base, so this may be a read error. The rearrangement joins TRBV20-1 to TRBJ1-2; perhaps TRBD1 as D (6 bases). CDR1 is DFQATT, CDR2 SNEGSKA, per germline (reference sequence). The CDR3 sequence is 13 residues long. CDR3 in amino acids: CSARPETGYGHTF. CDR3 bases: TGCAGTGCTAGACCTGAGACAGGCTATGGCCACACCTTC.

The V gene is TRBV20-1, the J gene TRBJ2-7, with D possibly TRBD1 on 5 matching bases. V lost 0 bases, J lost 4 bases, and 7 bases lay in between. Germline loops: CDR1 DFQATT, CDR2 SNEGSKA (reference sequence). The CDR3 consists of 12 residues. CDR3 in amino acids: CSARDTGYEQYF. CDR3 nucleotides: TGCAGTGCTAGAGATACAGGATACGAGCAGTACTTC.

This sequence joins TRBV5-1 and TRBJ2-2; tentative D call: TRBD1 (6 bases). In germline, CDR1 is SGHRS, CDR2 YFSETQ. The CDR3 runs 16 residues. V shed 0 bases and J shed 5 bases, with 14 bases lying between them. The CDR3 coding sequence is TGCGCCAGCAGCTTGGCGGACAGAGGGCGAACCGGGGAGCTGTTTTTT. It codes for CASSLADRGRTGELFF.

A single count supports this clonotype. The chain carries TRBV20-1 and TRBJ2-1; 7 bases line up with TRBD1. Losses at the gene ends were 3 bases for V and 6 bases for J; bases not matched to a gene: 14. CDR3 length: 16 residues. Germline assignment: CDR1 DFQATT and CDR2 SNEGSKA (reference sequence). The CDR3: CSASNLDRVSGNEQFF. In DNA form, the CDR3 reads TGCAGTGCTAGCAATCTCGACAGGGTATCTGGCAATGAGCAGTTCTTC.

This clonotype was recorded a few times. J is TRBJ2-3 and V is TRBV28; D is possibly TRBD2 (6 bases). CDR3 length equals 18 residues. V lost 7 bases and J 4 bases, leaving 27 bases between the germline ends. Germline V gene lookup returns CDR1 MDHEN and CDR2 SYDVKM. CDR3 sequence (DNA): TGTGCCAGCACGACGTCATTTAGTGGGCGGGACTTATCAGATACGCAGTATTTT. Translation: CASTTSFSGRDLSDTQYF.

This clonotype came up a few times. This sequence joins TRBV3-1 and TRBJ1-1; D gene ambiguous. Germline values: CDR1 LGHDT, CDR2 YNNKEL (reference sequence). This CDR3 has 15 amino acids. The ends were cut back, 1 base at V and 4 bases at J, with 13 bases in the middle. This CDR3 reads CASSQGPARGTEAFF. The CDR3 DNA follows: TGTGCCAGCAGCCAAGGACCGGCACGGGGCACTGAAGCTTTCTTT.

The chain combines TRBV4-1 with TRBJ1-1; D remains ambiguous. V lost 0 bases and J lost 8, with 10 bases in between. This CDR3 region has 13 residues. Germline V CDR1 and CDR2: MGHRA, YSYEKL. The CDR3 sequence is CASSQDGRSEAFF. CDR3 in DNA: TGCGCCAGCAGCCAAGATGGCAGATCCGAAGCTTTCTTT.

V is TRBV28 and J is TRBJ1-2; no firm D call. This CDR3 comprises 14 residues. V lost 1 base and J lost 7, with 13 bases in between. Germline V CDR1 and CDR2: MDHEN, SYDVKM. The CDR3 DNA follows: TGTGCCAGCAGTTTATCTATCCCCCATCGTGGCTACACCTTC. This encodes CASSLSIPHRGYTF.

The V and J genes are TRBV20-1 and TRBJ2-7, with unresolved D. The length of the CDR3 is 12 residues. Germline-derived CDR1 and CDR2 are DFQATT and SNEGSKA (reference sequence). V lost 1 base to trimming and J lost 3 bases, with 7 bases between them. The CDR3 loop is CSARGAYYEQYF. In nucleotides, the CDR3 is TGCAGTGCTAGAGGTGCTTACTACGAGCAGTACTTC.

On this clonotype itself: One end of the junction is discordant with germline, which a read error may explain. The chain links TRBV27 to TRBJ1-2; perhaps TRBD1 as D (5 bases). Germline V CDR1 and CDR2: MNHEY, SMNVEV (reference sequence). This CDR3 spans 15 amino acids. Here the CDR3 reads CASSPTALVNYGYAF. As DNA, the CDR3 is TGTGCCAGCAGTCCGACAGCGCTTGTGAACTATGGCTACGCCTTC.

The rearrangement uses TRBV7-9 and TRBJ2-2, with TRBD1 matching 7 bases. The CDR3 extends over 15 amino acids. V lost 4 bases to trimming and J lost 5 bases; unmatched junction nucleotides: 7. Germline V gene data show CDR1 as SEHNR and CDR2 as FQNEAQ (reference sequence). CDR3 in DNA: TGTGCCAGCAGCTGGCAGGGGGAGAATACCGGGGAGCTGTTTTTT. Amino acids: CASSWQGENTGELFF.

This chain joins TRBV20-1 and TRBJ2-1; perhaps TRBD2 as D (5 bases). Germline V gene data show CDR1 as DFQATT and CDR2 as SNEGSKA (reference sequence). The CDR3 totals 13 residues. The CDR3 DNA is TGCACCCCAACGGGGAGCGCCTACAATGAGCAGTTCTTC. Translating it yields CTPTGSAYNEQFF.

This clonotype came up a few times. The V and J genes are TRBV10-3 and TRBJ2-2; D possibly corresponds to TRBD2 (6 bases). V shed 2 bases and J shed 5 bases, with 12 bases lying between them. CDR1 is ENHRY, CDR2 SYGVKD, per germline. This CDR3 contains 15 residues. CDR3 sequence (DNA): TGTGCCATCAGTGAGGCTAGCGATATTACCGGGGAGCTGTTTTTT. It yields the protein CAISEASDITGELFF.

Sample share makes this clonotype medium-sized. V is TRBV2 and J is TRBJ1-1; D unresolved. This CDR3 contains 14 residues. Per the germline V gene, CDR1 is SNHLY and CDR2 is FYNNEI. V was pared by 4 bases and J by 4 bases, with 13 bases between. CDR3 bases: TGTGCCAGCAGTGGACGACGGGTCGGCACTGAAGCTTTCTTT. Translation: CASSGRRVGTEAFF.

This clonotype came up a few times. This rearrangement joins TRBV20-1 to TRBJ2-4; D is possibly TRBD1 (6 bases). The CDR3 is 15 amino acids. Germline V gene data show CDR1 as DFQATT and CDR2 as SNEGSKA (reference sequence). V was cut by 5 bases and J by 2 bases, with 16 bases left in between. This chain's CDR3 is CSALGAGVSKNIQYF. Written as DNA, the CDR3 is TGCAGTGCTCTAGGGGCAGGGGTGTCCAAAAACATTCAGTACTTC.

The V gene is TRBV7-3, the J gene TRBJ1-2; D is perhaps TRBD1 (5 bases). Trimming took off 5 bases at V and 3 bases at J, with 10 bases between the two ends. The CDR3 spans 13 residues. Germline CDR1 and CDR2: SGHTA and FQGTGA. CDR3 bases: TGTGCCAGCAGCCCCGGGGGTGACTATGGCTACACCTTC. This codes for CASSPGGDYGYTF.

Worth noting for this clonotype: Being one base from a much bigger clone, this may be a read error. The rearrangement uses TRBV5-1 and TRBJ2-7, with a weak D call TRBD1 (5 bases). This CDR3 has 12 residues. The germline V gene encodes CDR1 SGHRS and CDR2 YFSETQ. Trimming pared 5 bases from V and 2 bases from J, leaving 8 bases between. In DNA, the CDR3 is TGCGCCAGCAGAGTGACAGCCTACGAGCAGTACTTC. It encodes CASRVTAYEQYF.

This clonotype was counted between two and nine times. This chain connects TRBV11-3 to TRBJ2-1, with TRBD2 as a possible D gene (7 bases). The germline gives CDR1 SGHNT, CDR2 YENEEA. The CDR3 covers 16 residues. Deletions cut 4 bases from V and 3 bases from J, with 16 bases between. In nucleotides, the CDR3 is TGTGCCAGCAGCTCCTCTTCGAGGGGGGGCTACAATGAGCAGTTCTTC. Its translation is CASSSSSRGGYNEQFF.

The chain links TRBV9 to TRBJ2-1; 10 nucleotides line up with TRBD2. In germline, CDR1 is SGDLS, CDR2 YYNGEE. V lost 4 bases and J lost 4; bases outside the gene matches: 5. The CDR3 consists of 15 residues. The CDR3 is CASSPSGGAYNEQFF. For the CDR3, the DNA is TGTGCCAGCAGCCCGAGCGGGGGGGCTTACAATGAGCAGTTCTTC.